A single sample is the source of the 30 T cell receptor beta chains below, sequenced in a study of T cells expressing NK-cell markers. From its re-call of the 5' RACE reads, TCRdb lists each CDR3 protein once, without DNA. The sample has approximately 440,000 distinct CDR3 sequences, and its top ten clones hold 1.4%. The sequenced sample was blood T cells: a sorted CD56 or NKG2C T cell subset, CD4+ or CD8+ T cells, or bulk PBMC T cells (not recorded which). The receptor source for this set is a woman aged 45-65 years in good health.

V usage is TRBV10-3 and J usage is TRBJ2-3; there is no DNA to check the TCRdb D call of TRBD1. The CDR3 is made up of 17 amino acids. CDR1 is ENHRY and CDR2 is SYGVKD in the germline V gene. The CDR3 spells CAIRNDRVLPGTDTQYF.

The chain links TRBV5-1 to TRBJ2-2. The CDR3 loop spans 17 amino acids. Germline CDR1 SGHRS, CDR2 YFSETQ. The CDR3 sequence: CASSLRDRGSGTGELFF.

The CDR3 region is CASSPDRSSYEQYF. The chain joins TRBV3-1 to TRBJ2-7. This CDR3 has 14 residues. CDR1 and CDR2 from the germline V gene are LGHDT and YNNKEL (reference sequence).

The rearrangement uses TRBV9 and TRBJ2-3. Germline V lookup: CDR1 SGDLS, CDR2 YYNGEE. The CDR3 is 13 amino acids. This chain's CDR3 is CASTNPSTDTQYF.

The rearrangement uses TRBV7-3 and TRBJ2-3; TCRdb's D call of TRBD2 is untestable without DNA. The CDR3 covers 16 residues. In germline, CDR1 is SGHTA, CDR2 FQGTGA. The CDR3 protein is CASSPGRRASTDTQYF.

The rearrangement joins TRBV27 to TRBJ2-7. The CDR3 is 13 amino acids. Looked up from germline, CDR1 is MNHEY and CDR2 is SMNVEV (reference sequence). The CDR3 sequence is CASSRVARDEQYF.

This chain connects TRBV29-1 to TRBJ2-2. Looked up from germline, CDR1 is SQVTM and CDR2 is ANQGSEA. CDR3 length: 13 residues. The chain's CDR3 is CSAGKIGTGELFF.

CDR3 residues: CASSSRTSVYNEQFF. The V call is TRBV7-9, the J call TRBJ2-1; without DNA, the TCRdb call of TRBD2 cannot be checked. Germline lookup yields CDR1 SEHNR and CDR2 FQNEAQ (reference sequence). The CDR3 has 15 residues.

V and J are TRBV20-1 and TRBJ2-5; TCRdb names TRBD2, which stays unverified in the absence of DNA. This CDR3 is 15 amino acids long. Germline V gene data show CDR1 as DFQATT and CDR2 as SNEGSKA (reference sequence). The CDR3 here is CSANELAARMETQYF.

V is TRBV5-1 and J is TRBJ2-2; the TCRdb D gene call, TRBD2, has no DNA to confirm it. In germline, CDR1 is SGHRS, CDR2 YFSETQ. The CDR3 is made up of 14 amino acids. This chain's CDR3 is CATQRDPNTGELFF.

The chain is built from TRBV29-1 and TRBJ1-2. Germline lookup yields CDR1 SQVTM and CDR2 ANQGSEA. This CDR3 spans 13 amino acids. The CDR3 spells CSVVKGPNYGYTF.

This chain uses TRBV4-1 with TRBJ2-1; TCRdb returns TRBD1, unconfirmable since there is no DNA. There are 17 residues in the CDR3. Germline V gene lookup returns CDR1 MGHRA and CDR2 YSYEKL. CDR3 loop: CASSHPVASGSYNEQFF.

V is TRBV20-1 and J is TRBJ2-1; TCRdb indicates TRBD2, and absent DNA this call remains unverified. The CDR3 length is 16 residues. Germline CDR1 is DFQATT and CDR2 is SNEGSKA (reference sequence). The CDR3 sequence: CSARVFGTGVYNEQFF.

This chain uses TRBV29-1 with TRBJ1-5; TCRdb calls TRBD1, which cannot be checked without DNA. In germline, CDR1 is SQVTM, CDR2 ANQGSEA. The CDR3 is 15 amino acids. This chain's CDR3 is CSAADGGQNHQPQHF.

The chain joins TRBV6-2 or TRBV6-3 to TRBJ1-1. Per germline, CDR1 MNHEY and CDR2 SVGEGT. The CDR3 runs to 13 residues. The chain's CDR3 is CASSYIGKTEAFF.

This chain joins TRBV27 and TRBJ1-1. This CDR3 spans 13 amino acids. Germline CDR1 is MNHEY and CDR2 is SMNVEV (reference sequence). The CDR3 loop reads CASKVWMNTEAFF.

The chain recombines TRBV5-8 with TRBJ1-1. CDR3 length: 16 residues. CDR1 and CDR2 (germline): SGHTS, YDEGEE. The CDR3 sequence is CASSPRDLLGRRGAFF.

The V and J genes are TRBV25-1 and TRBJ2-2; TCRdb designates TRBD1, a call that cannot be tested without DNA. The CDR3 consists of 15 residues. The germline V gene encodes CDR1 MGHDK and CDR2 SYGVNS. The CDR3 is CASSDRGSNTGELFF.

The chain uses TRBV6-5 and TRBJ1-1; TCRdb's D call, TRBD1, is unchecked because there is no DNA. Per the germline V gene, CDR1 is MNHEY and CDR2 is SVGAGI. The CDR3 length is 16 residues. The CDR3 is CASRKTGVYMNTEAFF.

The chain employs TRBV25-1 and TRBJ2-3; TCRdb calls TRBD2, which cannot be checked without DNA. The CDR3 spans 13 residues. Per the germline V gene, CDR1 is MGHDK and CDR2 is SYGVNS. CDR3 residues: CASRGLAGVSQYF.

The chain recombines TRBV9 with TRBJ2-1; TCRdb returns TRBD2, unconfirmable since there is no DNA. Germline CDR1 and CDR2: SGDLS and YYNGEE. The CDR3 length is 14 residues. This chain's CDR3 is CASSTGLALREQFF.

The gene calls are TRBV12-3 or TRBV12-4 and TRBJ1-1; TCRdb's D gene call, TRBD1, goes unchecked for lack of DNA. The CDR3 has 13 amino acids. The CDR3 reads CASSLGADTEAFF.

CDR3 amino acids: CASSQASLEDTQYF. The chain combines TRBV3-1 with TRBJ2-3. Germline V gene data show CDR1 as LGHDT and CDR2 as YNNKEL (reference sequence). CDR3 length equals 14 residues.

V is TRBV5-1 and J is TRBJ2-1. This CDR3 has 13 amino acids. CDR1 SGHRS and CDR2 YFSETQ come from the germline V gene. CDR3 sequence: CASSLSRVHEQFF. Together with reference TRBV5-1 and TRBJ2-1, the CDR3 gives the full variable domain: KAGVTQTPRYLIKTRGQQVTLSCSPISGHRSVSWYQQTPGQGLQFLFEYFSETQRNKGNFPGRFSGRQFSNSRSEMNVSTLELGDSALYLCASSLSRVHEQFFGPGTRLTVL.

This chain uses TRBV28 with TRBJ2-5; there is no DNA to check the TCRdb D call of TRBD2. CDR3 length equals 14 residues. The V gene's germline CDR1 is MDHEN and CDR2 SYDVKM. The CDR3 protein is CASSGTSSGETQYF.

The chain carries TRBV5-4 and TRBJ2-3; the TRBD2 assignment by TCRdb is unverifiable without DNA. Germline V CDR1 and CDR2: SGHNT, YYREEE (reference sequence). This CDR3 has 17 residues. CDR3 protein: CASSSPFSGRGTDTQYF.

This chain links TRBV20-1 with TRBJ1-3; as DNA is missing, the TRBD1 call by TCRdb cannot be tested. In germline, CDR1 is DFQATT, CDR2 SNEGSKA (reference sequence). The CDR3 length is 16 residues. The CDR3 sequence: CSARLGGAPSGNTIYF.

The chain has TRBV12-3 or TRBV12-4 and TRBJ1-1; TCRdb calls TRBD1, which cannot be checked without DNA. The CDR3 has 14 residues. The CDR3 here is CASSSGTVNTEAFF.

The genes are TRBV20-1 and TRBJ2-7. There are 12 residues in the CDR3. The germline gives CDR1 DFQATT, CDR2 SNEGSKA (reference sequence). The CDR3 here is CSAQDDRYEQYF.

V and J are TRBV20-1 and TRBJ2-3; no DNA is available, so the TRBD1 call from TCRdb remains unchecked. The CDR3 is 16 residues long. CDR1 is DFQATT, CDR2 SNEGSKA, per germline (reference sequence). The chain's CDR3 is CSARSLGQGYGDTQYF.